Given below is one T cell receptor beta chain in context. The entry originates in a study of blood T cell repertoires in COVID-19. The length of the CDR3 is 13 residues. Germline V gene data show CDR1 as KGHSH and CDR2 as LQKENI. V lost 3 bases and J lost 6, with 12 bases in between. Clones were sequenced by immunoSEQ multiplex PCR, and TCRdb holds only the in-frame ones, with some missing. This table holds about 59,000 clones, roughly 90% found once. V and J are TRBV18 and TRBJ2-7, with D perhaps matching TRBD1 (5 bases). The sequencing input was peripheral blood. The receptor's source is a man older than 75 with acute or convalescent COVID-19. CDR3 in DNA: TGTGCCAGCTCACCGCAGGGTCACGGCGAGCAGTACTTC. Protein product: CASSPQGHGEQYF. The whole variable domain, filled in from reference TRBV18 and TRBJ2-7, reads NAGVMQNPRHLVRRRGQEARLRCSPMKGHSHVYWYRQLPEEGLKFMVYLQKENIIDESGMPKERFSAEFPKEGPSILRIQQVVRGDSAAYFCASSPQGHGEQYFGPGTRLTVT.